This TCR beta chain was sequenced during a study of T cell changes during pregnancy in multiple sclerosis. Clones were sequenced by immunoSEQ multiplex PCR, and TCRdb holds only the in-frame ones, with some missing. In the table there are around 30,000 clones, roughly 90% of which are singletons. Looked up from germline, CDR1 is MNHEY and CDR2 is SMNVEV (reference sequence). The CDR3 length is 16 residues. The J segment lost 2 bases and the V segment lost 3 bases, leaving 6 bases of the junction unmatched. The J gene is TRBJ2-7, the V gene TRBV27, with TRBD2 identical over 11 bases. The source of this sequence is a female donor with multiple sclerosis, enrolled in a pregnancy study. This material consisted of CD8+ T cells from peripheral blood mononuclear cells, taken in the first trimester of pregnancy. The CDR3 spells CASSFSSGRIAYEQYF. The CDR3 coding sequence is TGTGCCAGCAGTTTTTCTAGCGGGAGGATCGCCTACGAGCAGTACTTC.